What follows are 23 T cell receptor beta chains derived from one specimen sequenced in a study of CD8+ T cells in alopecia areata. RNA extraction was followed by reverse transcription into cDNA, which acted as the sequencing template. Clones were sequenced by immunoSEQ multiplex PCR, and TCRdb holds only the in-frame ones, with some missing. The table records 90,000 to 130,000 clones without singletons, the ten largest covering about 19%. Sequences were obtained from lesional skin. Source of these receptors: a C3H/HeJ mouse with alopecia areata. MHC haplotype of the strain: H2-k.

This clone was observed a handful of times. Gene names are the mouse ones. Read sequence stops 4 residues before the CDR3 end, and the germline J gene provides the missing end. This chain links TRBV16 with TRBJ2-7; a weak D match, TRBD2 (6 bases). The CDR3 sequence is 16 residues long. Germline values: CDR1 SGHSA, CDR2 FRNQAP. The CDR3 loop reads CASSLDRGGKLYEQYF. Partial CDR3 DNA: TGTGCAAGCAGCTTAGATCGCGGGGGGAAGCTATAT.

This clone occurred a few times. The listed genes are named as in mouse. The read stops 4 residues short of the end of the CDR3; the missing end is completed from the germline J gene. The rearrangement joins TRBV1 to TRBJ2-2; weak D call: TRBD2 (7 bases). Between the trimmed V and J ends, which lost 0 bases and 2 bases, there was a span of 10 bases. CDR3 size: 16 residues. CDR1 and CDR2 (germline): NSQYPW, LRSPGD (reference sequence). The CDR3 DNA, read in part, is TGCACCTGCAGTGCAGACTGGGGGCTCAACACCGGG. The encoded protein is CTCSADWGLNTG. The full CDR3 protein is CTCSADWGLNTGQLYF.

This clone was detected a few times. A much larger clone lies one base from this, so it may be a read error. Gene names and germline match the mouse. Coverage ceases 4 residues before the CDR3 finishes, and the germline J gene fills in the end. The V call is TRBV19, the J call TRBJ2-1; TRBD1 aligns across 8 bases. Germline values: CDR1 FNHDT, CDR2 SITEND (reference sequence). The CDR3 is 13 amino acids. The CDR3 bases that were read are TGTGCCAGCAGTCCCCGGGACAGGGCT. Translating gives CASSPRDRA. The CDR3 reads in full as CASSPRDRAEQFF.

Only a few counts were recorded for this clone. Mouse gene names apply. The CDR3 end falls 4 residues outside the read, so it is completed with the germline J gene. The chain is built from TRBV12-1 and TRBJ1-2; D may be TRBD1 (6 bases). This CDR3 has 14 amino acids. Deletions cut 4 bases from V and 0 bases from J, with 11 bases between. Germline loops: CDR1 SGHSN, CDR2 HYEKVE. The CDR3 loop is CASSYRDANSDYTF. CDR3 bases read: TGTGCCAGCTCCTACAGGGATGCAAACTCC. Full variable domain (missing parts from reference TRBV12-1 and TRBJ1-2): DSGVVQSPRHIIKEKGGRSVLTCIPISGHSNVVWYQQTLGKELKFLIQHYEKVERDKGFLPSRFSVQQFDDYHSEMNMSALELEDSAMYFCASSYRDANSDYTFGSGTRLLVI.

In regard to this clone: Mouse germline and gene names are used. The missing CDR3 end, 4 residues past where the read stops, is filled in from the germline J gene. This sequence joins TRBV19 and TRBJ2-1; 7 positions agree with TRBD1. V lost 6 bases, J lost 2 bases, and 5 bases stayed unmatched. Looked up from germline, CDR1 is FNHDT and CDR2 is SITEND (reference sequence). This CDR3 is 14 amino acids long. CDR3 in amino acids: CASTSGTDYAEQFF. CDR3 DNA (partial): TGTGCCAGCACATCCGGGACAGACTATGCT.

Details on this clone: Genes and germline come from the mouse. The read is 4 residues too short to cover the CDR3 end, so that end is filled in from the germline J gene. The V gene is TRBV1, the J gene TRBJ2-7; TRBD1 might be the D (5 bases). The CDR3 spans 14 residues. In germline, CDR1 is NSQYPW, CDR2 LRSPGD (reference sequence). The CDR3 loop is CTCSAAPDKYEQYF. The part of the CDR3 DNA that was read is TGCACCTGCAGTGCAGCCCCGGACAAATAT.

With respect to this clone: Here the gene names and germline are mouse. The observed sequence ends 4 residues before the CDR3 terminus, with the missing tail filled in from the germline J gene. The chain links TRBV13-3 to TRBJ2-1; 9 bases are a match to TRBD2. Germline V gives CDR1 NNHDY, CDR2 SYVADS. V lost 1 base, J lost 3 bases, and 2 bases stayed unmatched. The CDR3 sequence is 15 residues long. CDR3 in amino acids: CASSDYGGAYAEQFF. The CDR3 bases that were read are TGTGCCAGCAGTGATTATGGGGGGGCCTATGCT.

This clone came up a few times. The gene names here belong to mouse. The read stops 4 residues short of the end of the CDR3; the missing end is completed from the germline J gene. V and J are TRBV5 and TRBJ1-2, with TRBD1 as a possible D gene (6 bases). The CDR3 length is 14 residues. Germline loops: CDR1 LGHNA, CDR2 YNLKQL (reference sequence). V was clipped by 4 bases and J by 0 bases, with 9 bases between them. This CDR3 reads CASSPGQANSDYTF. The sequenced CDR3 bases are TGTGCCAGCAGCCCGGGACAAGCAAACTCC.

A word on this clone: The gene names given are mouse names. The read ends 4 residues shy of where the CDR3 ends; the end is completed using the germline J gene. The gene calls are TRBV13-3 and TRBJ2-7; tentative D call: TRBD1 (6 bases). The CDR3 totals 11 residues. Germline CDR1 NNHDY, CDR2 SYVADS. The sequenced CDR3 bases are TGTGCCAGCAGCCGGACAGAT. Translating gives CASSRTD. In full, the CDR3 reads CASSRTDEQYF.

Regarding this clone: Germline and genes: mouse. The sequenced fragment ends 4 residues before the CDR3 boundary, so the rest is inferred from the germline J gene. This chain joins TRBV1 and TRBJ2-5, with TRBD2 identical over 9 bases. In germline, CDR1 is NSQYPW, CDR2 LRSPGD (reference sequence). The CDR3 loop spans 15 amino acids. CDR3 sequence reads: CTCSADWTGEDTQYF. CDR3 DNA, as far as it was read: TGCACCTGCAGTGCAGATTGGACTGGGGAAGAC.

This clone was found a few times. Gene labels here are mouse ones. Sequencing ends 4 residues short of the CDR3 end; the germline J gene provides the rest. The V call is TRBV13-3, the J call TRBJ2-1, with 8 bases fitting TRBD1. The germline V gene encodes CDR1 NNHDY and CDR2 SYVADS. The ends lost 0 bases at V and 3 bases at J; junction bases unmatched: 2. This CDR3 contains 15 residues. The sequenced CDR3 bases are TGTGCCAGCAGTGATGTAACAGGGGGCTATGCT. Translated: CASSDVTGGYA. The whole CDR3 sequence is CASSDVTGGYAEQFF.

The sample holds a few counts of this clone. At residue 13, the DNA translation does not agree with TCRdb's protein; the protein displayed here is the one encoded by the DNA. Mouse germline and gene names are used. The read is 3 residues too short to cover the CDR3 end, so that end is filled in from the germline J gene. This rearrangement joins TRBV1 to TRBJ1-6, with TRBD1 as a possible D gene (6 bases). TRBJ1-6 is assigned to the ORF class and has an uncertain function. Trimming cost V 3 bases and J 0 bases, with 9 bases left between them. The CDR3 length is 16 residues. Germline loops: CDR1 NSQYPW, CDR2 LRSPGD (reference sequence). The part of the CDR3 DNA that was read is TGCACCTGCAGTGCGCAGGGGCATTCCTATAATTCGCCC. It translates to CTCSAQGHSYNSP. The CDR3, in full, reads CTCSAQGHSYNSPLYF.

This clone has a count of ten or more. Gene names denote mouse genes. Coverage ceases 4 residues before the CDR3 finishes, and the germline J gene fills in the end. The rearrangement joins TRBV19 to TRBJ2-3, with 12 bases lining up with TRBD1. V trimming: 2 bases; J trimming: 1 base; junction bases outside the gene matches: 2. The CDR3 length is 16 residues. Per the germline V gene, CDR1 is FNHDT and CDR2 is SITEND (reference sequence). The part of the CDR3 DNA that was read is TGTGCCAGCAGTATGGGGACAGGGGGCGGTGCAGAA. Its translation is CASSMGTGGGAE. The whole CDR3 protein is CASSMGTGGGAETLYF.

This clone came up a few times. Germline and genes here are mouse. Read data end 4 residues before the CDR3 end; the end is taken from the germline J gene. The chain is built from TRBV13-1 and TRBJ1-4, with a possible D match to TRBD1 (5 bases). The germline V gene encodes CDR1 NSHNY and CDR2 SYGAGN. Trimming shortened V by 5 bases and J by 0 bases, and 5 bases separated the two germline ends. The CDR3 spans 13 residues. The sequenced CDR3 bases are TGTGCCAGCAGGACAGTTTCCAACGAA. Protein product: CASRTVSNE. The CDR3 in full is CASRTVSNERLFF. The full variable domain, in which reference TRBV13-1 and TRBJ1-4 provide the parts outside the CDR3, is EAAVTQSPRNKVTVTGGNVTLSCRQTNSHNYMYWYRQDTGHGLRLIHYSYGAGNLRIGDVPDGYKATRTTQEDFFLLLELASPSQTSLYFCASRTVSNERLFFGHGTKLSVL.

This clone came up a few times. Germline and genes here are mouse. The read ends 4 residues before the CDR3 terminus; that terminus is restored from the germline J gene. The gene calls are TRBV1 and TRBJ1-2, with TRBD1 matching 9 bases. The V segment lost 0 bases and the J segment 0 bases; nucleotides outside the gene matches: 2. The CDR3 is made up of 16 amino acids. Looked up from germline, CDR1 is NSQYPW and CDR2 is LRSPGD (reference sequence). The part of the CDR3 DNA that was read is TGCACCTGCAGTGCAGACCACAGGGGGCCAAACTCC. Translated, it gives CTCSADHRGPNS. The full CDR3 protein reads CTCSADHRGPNSDYTF.

In regard to this clone: Gene names denote mouse genes. From the germline J gene comes the end of the CDR3, since the read stops 4 residues before it. This rearrangement joins TRBV13-3 to TRBJ2-7, with 9 bases aligning to TRBD2. V gave up 1 base and J gave up 3 bases; unmatched junction bases: 5. Germline V gives CDR1 NNHDY, CDR2 SYVADS. This CDR3 contains 15 residues. Incomplete CDR3 DNA: TGTGCCAGCAGTGATAAGGCTGGGGGGGGCTAT. Encoded protein: CASSDKAGGGY. The CDR3, in full, reads CASSDKAGGGYEQYF.

This clone was recorded many times. Genes and germline come from the mouse. CDR3 DNA (partial): TGTGCCAGCAGTTTCGGACAGGGGGCGGACACA. Translating it yields CASSFGQGADT. The CDR3 in full is CASSFGQGADTEVFF. V and J are TRBV13-3 and TRBJ1-1, with TRBD1 matching over 11 bases. The read ends 4 residues shy of where the CDR3 ends; the end is completed using the germline J gene. Trimming at V came to 4 bases and at J to 3 bases, leaving 5 bases not matched to a gene. The germline CDR1 and CDR2 sequences are NNHDY and SYVADS. The CDR3 has 15 amino acids.

Remarks on this clone: The gene names given are mouse names. Read data end 4 residues before the CDR3 end; the end is taken from the germline J gene. The chain combines TRBV17 with TRBJ1-4; 8 nucleotides match TRBD1. This CDR3 is built from 14 residues. V gave up 4 bases and J gave up 5 bases; unmatched junction bases: 3. The germline V gene has CDR1 MNHDT and CDR2 YYDKIL. The sequenced part of the CDR3 DNA is TGTGCTAGCAGTAACGGACAGGGAAACGAA. It yields the protein CASSNGQGNE. The whole CDR3 region reads CASSNGQGNERLFF.

This clone has more than one count but fewer than ten. The genes and germline here are from mouse. The read gets to within 4 residues of the CDR3 end, and the germline J gene fills in the rest. The rearrangement joins TRBV17 to TRBJ2-1; 11 nucleotides match TRBD2. Losses at the gene ends were 5 bases for V and 5 bases for J; bases not matched to a gene: 2. Germline CDR1 and CDR2: MNHDT and YYDKIL. The CDR3 is 14 amino acids. The CDR3 is CASSRLGGNAEQFF. The part of the CDR3 DNA that was read is TGTGCTAGCAGTCGACTGGGGGGGAATGCT.

In the case of this clone: Genes and germline are mouse. The sequence runs out 4 residues before the end of the CDR3; the remainder is reconstructed from the germline J gene. The rearrangement joins TRBV14 to TRBJ2-7, with D maybe TRBD1 (5 bases). With 1 base removed from V and 0 bases from J, the gap between germline ends came to 8 bases. The germline CDR1 and CDR2 sequences are SGHDT and FRDEAV. The CDR3 covers 14 residues. The covered CDR3 bases are TGTGCCAGCAGTTTCCCAGACAGCTCCTAT. Translation: CASSFPDSSY. The CDR3 as a whole reads CASSFPDSSYEQYF.

As regards this clone: Each gene name is a mouse one. The CDR3 goes on 4 residues after the read ends, and that part is filled in from the germline J gene. This chain connects TRBV1 to TRBJ1-1; D possibly corresponds to TRBD1 (6 bases). The CDR3 spans 15 residues. CDR1 is NSQYPW, CDR2 LRSPGD, per germline (reference sequence). The V end was cut by 3 bases, the J end by 0 bases, with 11 bases between. The CDR3 DNA, read in part, is TGCACCTGCAGTGCTCAGGGGCCTGCAAACACA. Encoded protein: CTCSAQGPANT. The whole CDR3 sequence reads CTCSAQGPANTEVFF. Filled out from reference TRBV1 and TRBJ1-1, the complete variable domain reads VTLLEQNPRWRLVPRGQAVNLRCILKNSQYPWMSWYQQDLQKQLQWLFTLRSPGDKEVKSLPGADYLATRVTDTELRLQVANMSQGRTLYCTCSAQGPANTEVFFGKGTRLTVV.

This clone was picked up a small number of times. Mouse gene names and germline throughout. The CDR3 end falls 4 residues outside the read, so it is completed with the germline J gene. The V gene is TRBV29, the J gene TRBJ2-7, with unresolved D. V lost 8 bases and J 0 bases, leaving 11 bases between the germline ends. The germline V gene has CDR1 MSHET and CDR2 SYDVDS. CDR3 length equals 13 residues. The CDR3 here is CASARQSSYEQYF. The CDR3 bases that were read are TGTGCTAGCGCCCGACAAAGCTCCTAT.

The table lists this clone with a few counts. Germline and genes here are mouse. The DNA ends 4 residues before the CDR3 does, and the rest of the CDR3 is filled in from the germline J gene. V and J are TRBV13-2 and TRBJ2-3; possibly TRBD2 for D (5 bases). The CDR3 is 16 amino acids. Trimming cost V 1 base and J 0 bases, with 12 bases left between them. The germline V gene encodes CDR1 NNHNN and CDR2 SYGAGS (reference sequence). The sequenced part of the CDR3 DNA is TGTGCCAGCGGTGATATGGGGTGGGCTAGTGCAGAA. It encodes CASGDMGWASAE. The full CDR3 protein reads CASGDMGWASAETLYF.